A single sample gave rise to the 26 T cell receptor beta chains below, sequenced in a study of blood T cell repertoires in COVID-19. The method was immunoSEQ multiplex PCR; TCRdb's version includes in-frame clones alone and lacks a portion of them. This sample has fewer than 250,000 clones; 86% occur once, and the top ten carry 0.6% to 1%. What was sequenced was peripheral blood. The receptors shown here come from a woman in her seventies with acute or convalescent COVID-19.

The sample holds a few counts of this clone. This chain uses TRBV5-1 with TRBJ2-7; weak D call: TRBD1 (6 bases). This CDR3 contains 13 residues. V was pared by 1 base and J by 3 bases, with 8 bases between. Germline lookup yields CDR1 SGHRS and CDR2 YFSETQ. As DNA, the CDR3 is TGCGCCAGCAGCTTGTTGGACAGCTACGAGCAGTACTTC. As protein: CASSLLDSYEQYF.

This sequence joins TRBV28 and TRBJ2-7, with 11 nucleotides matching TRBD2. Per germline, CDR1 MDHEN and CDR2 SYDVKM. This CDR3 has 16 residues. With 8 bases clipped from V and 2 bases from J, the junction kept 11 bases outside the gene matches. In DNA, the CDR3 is TGTGCCAGCCTCCCGGGACTAGCGGTACTCACCTACGAGCAGTACTTC. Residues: CASLPGLAVLTYEQYF.

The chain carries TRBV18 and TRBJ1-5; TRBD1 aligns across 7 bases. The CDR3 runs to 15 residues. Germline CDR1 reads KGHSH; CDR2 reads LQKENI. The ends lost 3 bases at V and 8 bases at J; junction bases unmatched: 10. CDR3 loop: CASSPGTAFYEPQHF. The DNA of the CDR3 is TGTGCCAGCTCACCCGGGACAGCGTTTTATGAGCCCCAGCATTTT. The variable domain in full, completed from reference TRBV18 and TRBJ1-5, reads NAGVMQNPRHLVRRRGQEARLRCSPMKGHSHVYWYRQLPEEGLKFMVYLQKENIIDESGMPKERFSAEFPKEGPSILRIQQVVRGDSAAYFCASSPGTAFYEPQHFGDGTRLSIL.

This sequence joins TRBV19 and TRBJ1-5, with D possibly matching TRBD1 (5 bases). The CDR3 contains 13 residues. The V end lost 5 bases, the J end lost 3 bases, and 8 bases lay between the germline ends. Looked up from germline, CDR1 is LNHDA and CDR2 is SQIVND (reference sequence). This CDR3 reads CASSSQDNQPQHF. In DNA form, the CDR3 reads TGTGCCAGTAGTTCACAGGACAATCAGCCCCAGCATTTT. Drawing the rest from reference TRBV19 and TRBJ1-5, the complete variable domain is DGGITQSPKYLFRKEGQNVTLSCEQNLNHDAMYWYRQDPGQGLRLIYYSQIVNDFQKGDIAEGYSVSREKKESFPLTVTSAQKNPTAFYLCASSSQDNQPQHFGDGTRLSIL.

The CDR3 DNA reads TGTGCCAGCTCAACCACAGGGTCCCCCGGCAGTTACGAGCAGTACTTC. The encoded protein is CASSTTGSPGSYEQYF. V and J are TRBV18 and TRBJ2-7; TRBD1 might be the D (6 bases). The CDR3 consists of 16 residues. Germline assignment: CDR1 KGHSH and CDR2 LQKENI. V was clipped by 5 bases and J by 4 bases, with 21 bases between them.

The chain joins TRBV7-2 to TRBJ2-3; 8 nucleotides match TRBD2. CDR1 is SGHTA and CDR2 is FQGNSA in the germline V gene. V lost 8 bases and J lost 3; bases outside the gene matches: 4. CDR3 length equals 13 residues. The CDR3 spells CASLGGGTDTQYF. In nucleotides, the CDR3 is TGTGCCAGCCTCGGGGGGGGAACAGATACGCAGTATTTT.

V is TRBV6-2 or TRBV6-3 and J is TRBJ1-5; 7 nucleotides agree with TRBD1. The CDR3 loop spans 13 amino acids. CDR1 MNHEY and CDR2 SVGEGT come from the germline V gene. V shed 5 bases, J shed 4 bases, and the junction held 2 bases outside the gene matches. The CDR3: CASSDRENQPQHF. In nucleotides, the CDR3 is TGTGCCAGCAGTGACAGGGAGAATCAGCCCCAGCATTTT.

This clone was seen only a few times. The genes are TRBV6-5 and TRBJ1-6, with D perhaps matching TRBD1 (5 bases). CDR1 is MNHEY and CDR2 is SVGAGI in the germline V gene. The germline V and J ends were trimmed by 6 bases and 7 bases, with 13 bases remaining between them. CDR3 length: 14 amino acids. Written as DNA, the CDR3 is TGTGCCAGCAGGATCAGGGCAATGAATTCACCCCTCCACTTT. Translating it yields CASRIRAMNSPLHF.

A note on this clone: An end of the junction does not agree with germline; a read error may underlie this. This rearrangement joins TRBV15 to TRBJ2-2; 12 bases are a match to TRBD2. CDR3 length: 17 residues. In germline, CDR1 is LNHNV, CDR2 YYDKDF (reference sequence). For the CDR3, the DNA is TGTGCCACCAGCAGAGATTTCGCTAGCGGGAGGGGCGGGCAGCTGTTTTTT. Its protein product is CATSRDFASGRGGQLFF.

The CDR3 nucleotides read TGCGCCAGCAGCTTGGGGGCCAGAGCCGACTCTGGGGCCAACGTCCTGACTTTC. It is translated as CASSLGARADSGANVLTF. V gene TRBV5-1 combines with J gene TRBJ2-6; D gene uncertain. The CDR3 is made up of 18 amino acids. Trimming took 0 bases from V and 0 from J, leaving 13 bases between them. Germline CDR1 and CDR2: SGHRS and YFSETQ.

CDR3 protein: CASSPYFGTGDIQYF. For the CDR3, the DNA is TGTGCCAGCTCACCCTATTTCGGGACAGGGGACATTCAGTACTTC. V gene TRBV18 combines with J gene TRBJ2-4, with TRBD1 identical over 10 bases. V trimming: 3 bases; J trimming: 8 bases; junction bases outside the gene matches: 7. The CDR3 loop spans 15 amino acids. The germline CDR1 and CDR2 sequences are KGHSH and LQKENI.

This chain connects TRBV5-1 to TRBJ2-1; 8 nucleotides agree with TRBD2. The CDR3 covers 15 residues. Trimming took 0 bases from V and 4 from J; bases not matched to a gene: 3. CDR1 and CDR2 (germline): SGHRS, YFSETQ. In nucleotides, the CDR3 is TGCGCCAGCAGCTTGGAGCCTAGCGGGTACAATGAGCAGTTCTTC. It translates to CASSLEPSGYNEQFF. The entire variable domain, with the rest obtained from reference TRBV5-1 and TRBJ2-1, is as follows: KAGVTQTPRYLIKTRGQQVTLSCSPISGHRSVSWYQQTPGQGLQFLFEYFSETQRNKGNFPGRFSGRQFSNSRSEMNVSTLELGDSALYLCASSLEPSGYNEQFFGPGTRLTVL.

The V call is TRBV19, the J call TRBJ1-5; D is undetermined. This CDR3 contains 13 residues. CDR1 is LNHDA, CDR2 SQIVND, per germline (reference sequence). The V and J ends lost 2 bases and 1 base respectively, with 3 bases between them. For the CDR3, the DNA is TGTGCCAGTAGTATACCGAGCAATCAGCCCCAGCATTTT. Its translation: CASSIPSNQPQHF.

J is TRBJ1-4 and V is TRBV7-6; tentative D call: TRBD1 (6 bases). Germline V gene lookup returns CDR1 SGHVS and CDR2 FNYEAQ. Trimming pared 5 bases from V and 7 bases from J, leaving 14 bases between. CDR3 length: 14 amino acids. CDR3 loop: CASSRDQGSEKLFF. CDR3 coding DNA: TGTGCCAGCAGCCGGGATCAGGGGAGTGAAAAACTGTTTTTT.

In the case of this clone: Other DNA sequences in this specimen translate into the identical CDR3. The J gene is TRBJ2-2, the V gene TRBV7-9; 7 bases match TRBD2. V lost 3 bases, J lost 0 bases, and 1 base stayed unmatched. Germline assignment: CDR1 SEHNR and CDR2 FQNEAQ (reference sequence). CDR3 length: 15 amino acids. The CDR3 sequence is CASSLGGANTGELFF. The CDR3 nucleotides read TGTGCCAGCAGCTTGGGAGGGGCGAACACCGGGGAGCTGTTTTTT. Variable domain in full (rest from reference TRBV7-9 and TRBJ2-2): DTGVSQNPRHKITKRGQNVTFRCDPISEHNRLYWYRQTLGQGPEFLTYFQNEAQLEKSRLLSDRFSAERPKGSFSTLEIQRTEQGDSAMYLCASSLGGANTGELFFGEGSRLTVL.

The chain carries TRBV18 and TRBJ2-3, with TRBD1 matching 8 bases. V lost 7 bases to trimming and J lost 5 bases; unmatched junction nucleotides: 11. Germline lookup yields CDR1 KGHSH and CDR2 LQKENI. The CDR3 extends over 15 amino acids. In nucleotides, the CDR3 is TGTGCCAGCTTAGGGCCCAGGGGGCTAGGAGATACGCAGTATTTT. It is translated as CASLGPRGLGDTQYF. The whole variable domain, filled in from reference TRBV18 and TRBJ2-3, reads NAGVMQNPRHLVRRRGQEARLRCSPMKGHSHVYWYRQLPEEGLKFMVYLQKENIIDESGMPKERFSAEFPKEGPSILRIQQVVRGDSAAYFCASLGPRGLGDTQYFGPGTRLTVL.

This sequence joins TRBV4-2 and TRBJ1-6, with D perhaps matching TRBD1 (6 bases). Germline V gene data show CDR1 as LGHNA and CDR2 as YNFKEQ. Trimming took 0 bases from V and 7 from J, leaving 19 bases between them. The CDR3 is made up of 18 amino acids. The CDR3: CASSQDPPLRGGNSPLHF. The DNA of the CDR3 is TGTGCCAGCAGCCAAGACCCACCGCTCAGGGGAGGGAATTCACCCCTCCACTTT.

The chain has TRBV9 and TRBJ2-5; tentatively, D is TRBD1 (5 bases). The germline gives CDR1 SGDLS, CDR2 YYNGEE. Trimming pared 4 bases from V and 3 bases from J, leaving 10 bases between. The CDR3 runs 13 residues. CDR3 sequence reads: CASSTSGKETQYF. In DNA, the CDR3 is TGTGCCAGCAGCACCTCAGGGAAAGAGACCCAGTACTTC.

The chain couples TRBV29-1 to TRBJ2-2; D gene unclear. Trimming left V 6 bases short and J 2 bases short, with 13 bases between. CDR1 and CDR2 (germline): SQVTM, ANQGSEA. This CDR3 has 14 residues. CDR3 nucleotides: TGCAGCGTCCAGCGAAGCCCTAACACCGGGGAGCTGTTTTTT. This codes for CSVQRSPNTGELFF.

Here the CDR3 reads CASSLSGNSNQPQHF. Written as DNA, the CDR3 is TGTGCCAGCAGCTTATCCGGGAATAGCAATCAGCCCCAGCATTTT. The chain couples TRBV7-9 to TRBJ1-5; D gene ambiguous. The CDR3 has 15 residues. V shed 2 bases and J shed 0 bases, with 8 bases lying between them. CDR1 and CDR2 (germline): SEHNR, FQNEAQ (reference sequence).

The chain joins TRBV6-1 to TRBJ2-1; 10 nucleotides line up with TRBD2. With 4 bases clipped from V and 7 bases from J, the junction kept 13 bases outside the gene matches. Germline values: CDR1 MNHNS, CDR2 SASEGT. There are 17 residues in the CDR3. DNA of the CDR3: TGTGCCAGCAGTGCCCAACTGGGACTAGCGCTTCGAAATGAGCAGTTCTTC. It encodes CASSAQLGLALRNEQFF.

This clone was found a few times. CDR3 DNA sequence: TGTGCCAGCAGCTTAGGACTAGCGGTCCTCTACGAGCAGTACTTC. Its translation is CASSLGLAVLYEQYF. The V gene is TRBV7-2, the J gene TRBJ2-7; TRBD2 agrees at 9 bases. The V and J ends lost 1 base and 3 bases, in that order; junction bases with no gene match: 4. Germline CDR1 reads SGHTA; CDR2 reads FQGNSA. The CDR3 sequence is 15 residues long.

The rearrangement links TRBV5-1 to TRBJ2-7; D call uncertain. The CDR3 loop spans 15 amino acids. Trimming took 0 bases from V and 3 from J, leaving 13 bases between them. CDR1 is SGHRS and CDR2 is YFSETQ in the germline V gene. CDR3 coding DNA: TGCGCCAGCAGCTTGGGCGGCGGCGGTCTCTACGAGCAGTACTTC. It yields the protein CASSLGGGGLYEQYF.

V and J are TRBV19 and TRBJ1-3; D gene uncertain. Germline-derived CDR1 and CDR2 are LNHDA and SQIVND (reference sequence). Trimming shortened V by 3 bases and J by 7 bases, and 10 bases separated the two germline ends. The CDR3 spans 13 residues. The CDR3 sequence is CASSMRPGNTIYF. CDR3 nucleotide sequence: TGTGCCAGTAGTATGCGGCCGGGGAACACCATATATTTT.

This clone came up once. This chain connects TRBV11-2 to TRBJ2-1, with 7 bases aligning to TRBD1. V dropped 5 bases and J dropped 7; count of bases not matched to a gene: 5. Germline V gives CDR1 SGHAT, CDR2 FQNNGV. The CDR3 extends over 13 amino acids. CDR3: CASSPRGMNEQFF. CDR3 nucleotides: TGTGCCAGCAGCCCCAGGGGGATGAATGAGCAGTTCTTC.

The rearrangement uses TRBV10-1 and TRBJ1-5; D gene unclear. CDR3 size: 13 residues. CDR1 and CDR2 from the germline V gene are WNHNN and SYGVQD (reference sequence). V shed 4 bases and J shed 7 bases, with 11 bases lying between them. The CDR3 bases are TGCGCCAGCAGTGTGGGAGCGGGACAGCCCCAGCATTTT. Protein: CASSVGAGQPQHF.